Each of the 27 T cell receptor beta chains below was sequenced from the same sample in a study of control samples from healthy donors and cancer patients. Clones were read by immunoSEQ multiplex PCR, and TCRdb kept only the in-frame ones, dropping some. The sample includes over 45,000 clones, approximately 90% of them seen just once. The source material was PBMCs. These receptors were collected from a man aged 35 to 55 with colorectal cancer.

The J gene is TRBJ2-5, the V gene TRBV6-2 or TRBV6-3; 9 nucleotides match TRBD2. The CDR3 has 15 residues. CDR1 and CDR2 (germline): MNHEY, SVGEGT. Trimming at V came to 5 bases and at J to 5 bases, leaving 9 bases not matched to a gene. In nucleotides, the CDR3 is TGTGCCAGCAGTGGACTAGCGAGAGTTGGTGAGACCCAGTACTTC. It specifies CASSGLARVGETQYF.

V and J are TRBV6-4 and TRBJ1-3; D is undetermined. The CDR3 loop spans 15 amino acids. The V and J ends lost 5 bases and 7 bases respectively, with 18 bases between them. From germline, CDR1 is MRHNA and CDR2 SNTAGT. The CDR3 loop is CASSIDSGPGNTIYF. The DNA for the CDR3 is TGTGCCAGCAGTATTGATTCCGGACCCGGGAACACCATATATTTT.

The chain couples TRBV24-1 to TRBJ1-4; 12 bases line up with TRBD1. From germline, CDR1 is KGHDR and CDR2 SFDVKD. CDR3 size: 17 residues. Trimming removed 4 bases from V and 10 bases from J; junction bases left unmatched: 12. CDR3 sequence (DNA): TGTGCCACCAGTGACGCCGGGACAGGGGGCGGACTGGGAAAACTGTTTTTT. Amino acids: CATSDAGTGGGLGKLFF.

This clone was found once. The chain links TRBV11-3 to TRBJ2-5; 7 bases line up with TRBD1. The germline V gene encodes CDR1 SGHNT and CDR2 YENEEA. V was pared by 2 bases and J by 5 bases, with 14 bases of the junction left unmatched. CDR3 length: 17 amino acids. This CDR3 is CASSLPRGQAPLETQYF. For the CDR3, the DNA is TGTGCCAGCAGCTTACCCAGAGGACAGGCCCCACTGGAGACCCAGTACTTC. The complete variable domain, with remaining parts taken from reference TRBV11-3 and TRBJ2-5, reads EAGVVQSPRYKIIEKKQPVAFWCNPISGHNTLYWYLQNLGQGPELLIRYENEEAVDDSQLPKDRFSAERLKGVDSTLKIQPAELGDSAVYLCASSLPRGQAPLETQYFGPGTRLLVL.

The CDR3 DNA sequence: TGCGCCAGCAGTCAACCCCGACAGGGACCAGCTTTCTTT. Its translation is CASSQPRQGPAFF. The chain has TRBV23-1 and TRBJ1-1; TRBD1 agrees at 7 bases. TRBV23-1 falls under the ORF class, with uncertain function. This CDR3 is 13 amino acids long. V was clipped by 2 bases and J by 10 bases; unmatched bases: 7.

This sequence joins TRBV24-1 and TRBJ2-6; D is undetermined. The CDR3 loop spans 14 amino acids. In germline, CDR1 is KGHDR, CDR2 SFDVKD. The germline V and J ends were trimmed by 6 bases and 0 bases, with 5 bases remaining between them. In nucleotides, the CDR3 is TGTGCCACCAGTCTAAACTCTGGGGCCAACGTCCTGACTTTC. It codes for CATSLNSGANVLTF.

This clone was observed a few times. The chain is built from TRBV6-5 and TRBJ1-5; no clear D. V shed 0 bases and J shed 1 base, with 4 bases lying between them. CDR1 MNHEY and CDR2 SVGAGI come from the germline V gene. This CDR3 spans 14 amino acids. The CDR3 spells CASSYSRSNQPQHF. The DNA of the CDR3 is TGTGCCAGCAGTTACTCGCGAAGCAATCAGCCCCAGCATTTT.

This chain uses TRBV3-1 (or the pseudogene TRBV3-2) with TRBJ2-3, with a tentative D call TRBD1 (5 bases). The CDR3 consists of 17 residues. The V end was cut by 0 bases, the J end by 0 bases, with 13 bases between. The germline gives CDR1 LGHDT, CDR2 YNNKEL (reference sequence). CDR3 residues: CASSQDPPGSSTDTQYF. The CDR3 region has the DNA TGTGCCAGCAGCCAAGATCCGCCAGGGTCCAGCACAGATACGCAGTATTTT.

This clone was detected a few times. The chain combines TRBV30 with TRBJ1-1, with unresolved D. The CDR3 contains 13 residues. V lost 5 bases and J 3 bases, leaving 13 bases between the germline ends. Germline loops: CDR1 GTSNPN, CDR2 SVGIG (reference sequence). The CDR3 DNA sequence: TGTGCCTGGCAAATAGGAGGATACACTGAAGCTTTCTTT. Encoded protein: CAWQIGGYTEAFF.

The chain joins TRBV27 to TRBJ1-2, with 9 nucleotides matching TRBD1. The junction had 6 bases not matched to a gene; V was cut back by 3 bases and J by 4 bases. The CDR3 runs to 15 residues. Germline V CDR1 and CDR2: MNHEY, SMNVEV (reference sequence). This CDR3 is CASSFQTTGGYGYTF. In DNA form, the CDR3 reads TGTGCCAGCAGTTTTCAAACGACAGGGGGCTATGGCTACACCTTC.

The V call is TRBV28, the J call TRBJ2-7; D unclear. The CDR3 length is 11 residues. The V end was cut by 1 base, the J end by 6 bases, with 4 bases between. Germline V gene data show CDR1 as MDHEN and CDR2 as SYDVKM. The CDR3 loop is CASSLSTEQYF. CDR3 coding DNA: TGTGCCAGCAGTTTATCGACCGAGCAGTACTTC.

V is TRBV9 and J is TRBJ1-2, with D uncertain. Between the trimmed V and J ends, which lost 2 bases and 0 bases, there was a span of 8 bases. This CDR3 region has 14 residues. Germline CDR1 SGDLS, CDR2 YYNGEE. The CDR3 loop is CASSVSGSNYGYTF. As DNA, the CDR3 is TGTGCCAGCAGCGTTTCCGGTTCTAACTATGGCTACACCTTC. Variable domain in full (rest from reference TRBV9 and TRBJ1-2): DSGVTQTPKHLITATGQRVTLRCSPRSGDLSVYWYQQSLDQGLQFLIQYYNGEERAKGNILERFSAQQFPDLHSELNLSSLELGDSALYFCASSVSGSNYGYTFGSGTRLTVV.

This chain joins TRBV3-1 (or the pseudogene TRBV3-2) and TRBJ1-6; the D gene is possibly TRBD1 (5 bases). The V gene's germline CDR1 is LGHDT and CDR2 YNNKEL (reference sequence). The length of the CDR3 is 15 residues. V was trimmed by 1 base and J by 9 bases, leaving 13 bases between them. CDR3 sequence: CASSQAEGFSSPLHF. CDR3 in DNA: TGTGCCAGCAGCCAAGCCGAGGGGTTCTCTTCACCCCTCCACTTT.

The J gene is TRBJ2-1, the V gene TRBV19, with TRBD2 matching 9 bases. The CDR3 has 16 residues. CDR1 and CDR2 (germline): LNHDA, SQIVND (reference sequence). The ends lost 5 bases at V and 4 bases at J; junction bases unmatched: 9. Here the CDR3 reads CASSPLGGRAYNEQFF. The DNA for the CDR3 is TGTGCCAGTAGTCCTTTGGGCGGGAGGGCTTACAATGAGCAGTTCTTC.

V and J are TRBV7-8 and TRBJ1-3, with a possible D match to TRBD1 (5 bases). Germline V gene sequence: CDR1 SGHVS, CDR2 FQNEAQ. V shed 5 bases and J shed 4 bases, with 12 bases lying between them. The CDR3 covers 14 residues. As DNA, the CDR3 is TGTGCCAGCAGCGCCGGGGCTCGGGGAAACACCATATATTTT. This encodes CASSAGARGNTIYF.

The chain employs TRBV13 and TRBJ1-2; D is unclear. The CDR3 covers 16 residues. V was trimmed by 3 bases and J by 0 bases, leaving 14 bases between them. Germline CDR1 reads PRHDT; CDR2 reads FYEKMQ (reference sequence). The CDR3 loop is CASSFDGEQTNYGYTF. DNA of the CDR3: TGTGCCAGCAGCTTTGATGGGGAACAGACTAACTATGGCTACACCTTC. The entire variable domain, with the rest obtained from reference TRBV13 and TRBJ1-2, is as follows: AAGVIQSPRHLIKEKRETATLKCYPIPRHDTVYWYQQGPGQDPQFLISFYEKMQSDKGSIPDRFSAQQFSDYHSELNMSSLELGDSALYFCASSFDGEQTNYGYTFGSGTRLTVV.

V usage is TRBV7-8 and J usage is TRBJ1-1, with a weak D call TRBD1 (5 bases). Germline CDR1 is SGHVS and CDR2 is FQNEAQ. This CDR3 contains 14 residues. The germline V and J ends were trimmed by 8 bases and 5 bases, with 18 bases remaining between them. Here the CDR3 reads CASRLYGGETEAFF. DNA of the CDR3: TGTGCCAGCCGTCTATACGGGGGGGAGACTGAAGCTTTCTTT.

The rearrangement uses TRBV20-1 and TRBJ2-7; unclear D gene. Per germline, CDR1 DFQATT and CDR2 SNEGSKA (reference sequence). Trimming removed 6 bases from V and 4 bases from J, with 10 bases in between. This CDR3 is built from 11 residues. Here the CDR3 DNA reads TGCAGTGCCCCGAGTGGGTACGAGCAGTACTTC. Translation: CSAPSGYEQYF.

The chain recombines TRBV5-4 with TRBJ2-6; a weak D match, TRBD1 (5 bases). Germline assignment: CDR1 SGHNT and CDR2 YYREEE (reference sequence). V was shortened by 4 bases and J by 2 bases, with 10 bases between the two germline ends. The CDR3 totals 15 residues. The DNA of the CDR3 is TGTGCCAGCAGCACCGCAGGGACTGGGGCCAACGTCCTGACTTTC. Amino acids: CASSTAGTGANVLTF.

The CDR3 spells CASNLRDGPFYEQYF. CDR3 DNA sequence: TGTGCCAGCAACCTCCGGGACGGACCATTCTACGAGCAGTACTTC. V and J are TRBV7-8 and TRBJ2-7, with D tentatively TRBD1 or TRBD2 (5 bases each). This CDR3 is 15 amino acids long. In germline, CDR1 is SGHVS, CDR2 FQNEAQ. The V end lost 7 bases, the J end lost 3 bases, and 19 bases lay between the germline ends.

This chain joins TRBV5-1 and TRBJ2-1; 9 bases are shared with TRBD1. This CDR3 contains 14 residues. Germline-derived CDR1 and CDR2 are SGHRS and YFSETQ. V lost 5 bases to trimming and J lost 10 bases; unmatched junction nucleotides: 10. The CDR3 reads CASRFRDRVHEQFF. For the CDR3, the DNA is TGCGCCAGCAGATTCCGGGACAGGGTGCACGAGCAGTTCTTC. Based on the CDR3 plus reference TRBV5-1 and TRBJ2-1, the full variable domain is KAGVTQTPRYLIKTRGQQVTLSCSPISGHRSVSWYQQTPGQGLQFLFEYFSETQRNKGNFPGRFSGRQFSNSRSEMNVSTLELGDSALYLCASRFRDRVHEQFFGPGTRLTVL.

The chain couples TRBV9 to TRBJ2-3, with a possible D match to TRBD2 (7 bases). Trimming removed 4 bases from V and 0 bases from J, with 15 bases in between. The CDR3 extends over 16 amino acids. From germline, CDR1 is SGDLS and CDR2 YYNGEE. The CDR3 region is CASSWGGVSSTDTQYF. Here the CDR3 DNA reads TGTGCCAGCAGCTGGGGGGGCGTATCGAGCACAGATACGCAGTATTTT.

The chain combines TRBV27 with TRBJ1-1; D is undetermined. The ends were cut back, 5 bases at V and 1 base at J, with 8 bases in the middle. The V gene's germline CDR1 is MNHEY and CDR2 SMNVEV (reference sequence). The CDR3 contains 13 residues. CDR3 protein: CASSLRQNTEAFF. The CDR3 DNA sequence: TGTGCCAGCAGTCTGCGACAGAACACTGAAGCTTTCTTT.

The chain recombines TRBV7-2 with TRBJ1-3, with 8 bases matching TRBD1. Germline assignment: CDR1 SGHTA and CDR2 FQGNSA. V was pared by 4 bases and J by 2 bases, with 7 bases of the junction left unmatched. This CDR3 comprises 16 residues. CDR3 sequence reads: CASSSGTGGAGNTIYF. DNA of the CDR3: TGTGCCAGCAGCTCAGGGACAGGTGGAGCTGGAAACACCATATATTTT.

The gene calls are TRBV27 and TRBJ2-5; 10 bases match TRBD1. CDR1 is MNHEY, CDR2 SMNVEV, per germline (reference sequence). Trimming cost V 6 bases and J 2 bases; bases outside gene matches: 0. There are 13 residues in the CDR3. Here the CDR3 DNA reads TGTGCCAGCAGGGGACAGGGGCAAGAGACCCAGTACTTC. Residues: CASRGQGQETQYF.

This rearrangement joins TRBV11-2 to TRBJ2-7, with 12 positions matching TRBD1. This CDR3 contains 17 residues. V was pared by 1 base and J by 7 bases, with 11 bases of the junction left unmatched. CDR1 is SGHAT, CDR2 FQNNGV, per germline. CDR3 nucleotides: TGTGCCAGCAGCTTAGGGCGTTGGGGACAGGGGGCGCGGGAGCAGTACTTC. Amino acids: CASSLGRWGQGAREQYF.

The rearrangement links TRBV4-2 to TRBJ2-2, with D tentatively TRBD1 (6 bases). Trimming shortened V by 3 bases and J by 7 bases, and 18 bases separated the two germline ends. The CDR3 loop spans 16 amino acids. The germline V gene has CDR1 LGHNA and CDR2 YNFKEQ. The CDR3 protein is CASSQAGRDTFGELFF. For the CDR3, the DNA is TGTGCCAGCAGCCAGGCGGGTCGGGACACCTTCGGGGAGCTGTTTTTT.